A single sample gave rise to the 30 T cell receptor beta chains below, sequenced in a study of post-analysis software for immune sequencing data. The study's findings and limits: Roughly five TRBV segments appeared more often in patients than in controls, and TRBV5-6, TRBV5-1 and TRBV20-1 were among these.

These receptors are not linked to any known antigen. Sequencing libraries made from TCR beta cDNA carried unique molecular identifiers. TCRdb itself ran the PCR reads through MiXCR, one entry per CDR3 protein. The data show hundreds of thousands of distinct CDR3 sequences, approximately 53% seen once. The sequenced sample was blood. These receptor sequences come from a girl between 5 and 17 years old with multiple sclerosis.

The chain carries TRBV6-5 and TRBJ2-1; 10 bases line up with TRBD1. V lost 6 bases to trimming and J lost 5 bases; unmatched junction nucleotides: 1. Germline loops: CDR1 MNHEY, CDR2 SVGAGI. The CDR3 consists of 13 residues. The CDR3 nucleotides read TGTGCCAGCAGCGGGACAGGGGACAATGAGCAGTTCTTC. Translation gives CASSGTGDNEQFF.

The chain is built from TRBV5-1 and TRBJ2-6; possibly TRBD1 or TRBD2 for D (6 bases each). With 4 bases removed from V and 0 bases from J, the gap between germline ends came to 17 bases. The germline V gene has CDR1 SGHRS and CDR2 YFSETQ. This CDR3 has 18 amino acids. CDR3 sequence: CASSPWGAASSGANVLTF. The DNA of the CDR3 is TGCGCCAGCAGCCCGTGGGGGGCTGCCTCCTCTGGGGCCAACGTCCTGACTTTC.

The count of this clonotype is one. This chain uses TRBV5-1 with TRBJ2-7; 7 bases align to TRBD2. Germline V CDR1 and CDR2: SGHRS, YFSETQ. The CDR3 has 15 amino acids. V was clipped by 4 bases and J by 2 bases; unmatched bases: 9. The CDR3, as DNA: TGCGCCAGCAGCAAGGGGACTAACAAAGCCTACGAGCAGTACTTC. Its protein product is CASSKGTNKAYEQYF.

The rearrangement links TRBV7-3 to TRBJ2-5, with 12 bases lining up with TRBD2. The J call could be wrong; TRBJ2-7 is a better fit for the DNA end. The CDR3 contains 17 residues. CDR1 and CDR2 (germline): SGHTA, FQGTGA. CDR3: CASTKTSGGPSSYEQYF. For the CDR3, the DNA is TGTGCCAGCACCAAGACTAGCGGGGGCCCTAGCTCCTACGAGCAGTACTTC.

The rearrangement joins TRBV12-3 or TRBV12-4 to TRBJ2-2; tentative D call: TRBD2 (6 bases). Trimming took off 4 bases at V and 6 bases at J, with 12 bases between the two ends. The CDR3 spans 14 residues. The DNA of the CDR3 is TGTGCCAGCAGTTCTCGGGAGCCCCCCGGGGAGCTGTTTTTT. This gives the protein CASSSREPPGELFF.

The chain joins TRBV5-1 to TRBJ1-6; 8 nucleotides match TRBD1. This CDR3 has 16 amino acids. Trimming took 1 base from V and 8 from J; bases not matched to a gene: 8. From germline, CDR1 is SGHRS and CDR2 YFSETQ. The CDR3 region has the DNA TGCGCCAGCAGCTTGTTCGATTCGACAGGGGATTCACCCCTCCACTTT. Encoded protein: CASSLFDSTGDSPLHF.

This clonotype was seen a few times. CDR3 coding DNA: TGTGCCAGCAGCTTAAGGAGCGCCGGGGGTACGCAGTATTTT. Amino acids: CASSLRSAGGTQYF. The genes are TRBV7-9 and TRBJ2-3, with a tentative D call TRBD2 (6 bases). CDR1 is SEHNR, CDR2 FQNEAQ, per germline (reference sequence). The CDR3 covers 14 residues. The V end was cut by 2 bases, the J end by 8 bases, with 14 bases between.

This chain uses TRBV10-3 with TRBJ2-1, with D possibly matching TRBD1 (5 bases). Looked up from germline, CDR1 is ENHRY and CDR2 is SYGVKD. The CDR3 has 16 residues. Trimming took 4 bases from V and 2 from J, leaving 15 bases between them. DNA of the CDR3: TGTGCCATCAGTGGCTCAGACAGACTCACCTACAATGAGCAGTTCTTC. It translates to CAISGSDRLTYNEQFF.

CDR3 DNA: TGCAGCGTTGACCCGTCCGGGGCGAACACTGAAGCTTTCTTT. Encoded protein: CSVDPSGANTEAFF. The rearrangement joins TRBV29-1 to TRBJ1-1; possibly TRBD1 for D (5 bases). Germline CDR1 and CDR2: SQVTM and ANQGSEA. Trimming left V 3 bases short and J 1 base short, with 12 bases between. The CDR3 has 14 residues.

The CDR3 loop reads CSAFLAKGNNEQYF. CDR3 nucleotides: TGCAGTGCTTTTCTCGCCAAAGGGAACAACGAGCAGTACTTC. The chain combines TRBV20-1 with TRBJ2-4; D not certain. The J call could be wrong; TRBJ2-7 is a better fit for the DNA end. This CDR3 has 14 amino acids. Germline V gene lookup returns CDR1 DFQATT and CDR2 SNEGSKA (reference sequence).

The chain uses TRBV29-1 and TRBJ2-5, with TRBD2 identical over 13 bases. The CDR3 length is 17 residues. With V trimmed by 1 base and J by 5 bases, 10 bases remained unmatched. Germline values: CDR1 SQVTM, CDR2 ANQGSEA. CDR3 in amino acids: CSVEGAGLAGSDETQYF. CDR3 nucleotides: TGCAGCGTTGAAGGCGCGGGACTAGCGGGGAGCGATGAGACCCAGTACTTC.

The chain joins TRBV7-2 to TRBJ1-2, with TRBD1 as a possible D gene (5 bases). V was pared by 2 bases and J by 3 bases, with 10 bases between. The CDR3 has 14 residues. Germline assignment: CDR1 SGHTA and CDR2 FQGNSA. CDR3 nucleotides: TGTGCCAGCAGCTTATATCAGGGCCACTATGGCTACACCTTC. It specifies CASSLYQGHYGYTF. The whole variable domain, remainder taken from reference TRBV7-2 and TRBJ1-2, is GAGVSQSPSNKVTEKGKDVELRCDPISGHTALYWYRQSLGQGLEFLIYFQGNSAPDKSGLPSDRFSAERTGGSVSTLTIQRTQQEDSAVYLCASSLYQGHYGYTFGSGTRLTVV.

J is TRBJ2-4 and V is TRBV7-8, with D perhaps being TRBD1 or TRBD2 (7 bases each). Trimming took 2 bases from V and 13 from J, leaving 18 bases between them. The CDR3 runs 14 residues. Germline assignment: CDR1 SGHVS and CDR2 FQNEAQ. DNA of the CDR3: TGTGCCAGCAGCTTAATTCAGGGGGGGTTTGAGCAGTACTTC. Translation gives CASSLIQGGFEQYF.

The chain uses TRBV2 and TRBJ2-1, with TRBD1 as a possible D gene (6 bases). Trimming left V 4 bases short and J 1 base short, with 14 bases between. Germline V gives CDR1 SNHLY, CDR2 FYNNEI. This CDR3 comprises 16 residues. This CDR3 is CASSGSRQESYNEQFF. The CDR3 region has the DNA TGTGCCAGCAGTGGTAGCCGACAGGAGTCCTACAATGAGCAGTTCTTC.

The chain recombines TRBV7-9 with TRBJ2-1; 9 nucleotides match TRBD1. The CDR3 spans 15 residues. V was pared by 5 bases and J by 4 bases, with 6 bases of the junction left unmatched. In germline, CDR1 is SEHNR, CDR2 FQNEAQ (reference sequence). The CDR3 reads CASSDRDREYNEQFF. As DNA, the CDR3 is TGTGCCAGCAGCGACCGGGACAGGGAGTACAATGAGCAGTTCTTC.

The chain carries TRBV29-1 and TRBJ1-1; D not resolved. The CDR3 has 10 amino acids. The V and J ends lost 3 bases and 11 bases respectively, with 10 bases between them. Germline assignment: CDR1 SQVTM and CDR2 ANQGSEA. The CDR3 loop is CSVEGSTAFF. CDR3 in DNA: TGCAGCGTTGAGGGTTCGACCGCTTTCTTT.

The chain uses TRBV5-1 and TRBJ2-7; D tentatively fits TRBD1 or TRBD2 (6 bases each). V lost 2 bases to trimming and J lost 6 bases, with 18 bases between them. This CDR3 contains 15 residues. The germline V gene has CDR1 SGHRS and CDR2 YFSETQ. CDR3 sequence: CASSFGQTFSGEQYF. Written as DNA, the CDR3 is TGCGCCAGCAGCTTCGGACAGACCTTTAGCGGCGAGCAGTACTTC.

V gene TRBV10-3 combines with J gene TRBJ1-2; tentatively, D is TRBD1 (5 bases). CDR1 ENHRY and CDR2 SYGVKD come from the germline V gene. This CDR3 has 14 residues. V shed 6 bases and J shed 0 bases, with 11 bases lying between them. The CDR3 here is CAIRAGTANYGYTF. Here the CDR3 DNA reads TGTGCCATCAGAGCAGGGACGGCTAACTATGGCTACACCTTC.

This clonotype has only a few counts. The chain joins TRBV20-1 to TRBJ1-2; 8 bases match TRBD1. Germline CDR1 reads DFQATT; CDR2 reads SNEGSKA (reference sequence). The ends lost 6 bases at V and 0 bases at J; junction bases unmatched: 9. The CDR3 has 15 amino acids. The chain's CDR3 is CSAGRTGSSNYGYTF. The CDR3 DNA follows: TGCAGTGCAGGAAGGACAGGGTCGTCTAACTATGGCTACACCTTC.

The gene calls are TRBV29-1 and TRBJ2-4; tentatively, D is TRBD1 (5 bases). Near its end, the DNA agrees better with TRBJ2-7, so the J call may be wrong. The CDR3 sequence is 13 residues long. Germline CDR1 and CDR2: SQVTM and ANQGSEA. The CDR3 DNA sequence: TGCAGCGTTTCACGTGGGGCCAGACACGAGCAGTACTTC. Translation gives CSVSRGARHEQYF.

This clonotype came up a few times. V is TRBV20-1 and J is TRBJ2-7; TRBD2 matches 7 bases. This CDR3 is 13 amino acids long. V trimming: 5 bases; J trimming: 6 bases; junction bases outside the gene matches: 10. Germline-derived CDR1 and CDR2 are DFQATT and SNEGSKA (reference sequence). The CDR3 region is CSAERGQYREQYF. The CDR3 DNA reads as TGCAGTGCTGAGCGGGGTCAATATCGCGAGCAGTACTTC.

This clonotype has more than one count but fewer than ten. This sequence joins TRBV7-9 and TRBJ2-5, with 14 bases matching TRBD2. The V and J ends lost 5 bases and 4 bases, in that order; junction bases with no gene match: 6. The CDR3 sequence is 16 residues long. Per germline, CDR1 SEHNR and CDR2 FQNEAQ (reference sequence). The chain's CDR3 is CASSGGLAGGGETQYF. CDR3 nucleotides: TGTGCCAGCAGCGGCGGACTAGCGGGAGGAGGAGAGACCCAGTACTTC.

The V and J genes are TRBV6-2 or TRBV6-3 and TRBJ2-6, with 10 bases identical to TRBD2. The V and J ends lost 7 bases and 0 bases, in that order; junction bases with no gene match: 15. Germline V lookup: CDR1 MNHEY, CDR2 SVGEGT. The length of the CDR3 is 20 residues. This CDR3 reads CASNGWTSGDPSSGANVLTF. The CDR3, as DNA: TGTGCCAGCAACGGTTGGACTAGCGGAGACCCTAGCTCTGGGGCCAACGTCCTGACTTTC.

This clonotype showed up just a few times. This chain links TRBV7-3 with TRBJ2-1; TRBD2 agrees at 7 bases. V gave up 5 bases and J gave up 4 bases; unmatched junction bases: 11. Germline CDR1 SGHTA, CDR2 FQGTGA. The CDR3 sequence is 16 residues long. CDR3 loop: CASSPDASGSYNEQFF. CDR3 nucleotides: TGTGCCAGCAGCCCGGACGCTAGCGGATCTTACAATGAGCAGTTCTTC.

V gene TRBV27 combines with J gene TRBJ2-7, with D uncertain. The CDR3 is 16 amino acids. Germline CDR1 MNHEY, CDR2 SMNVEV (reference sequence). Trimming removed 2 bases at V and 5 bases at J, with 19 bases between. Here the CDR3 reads CASSLLVTALRHEQYF. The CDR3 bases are TGTGCCAGCAGTTTACTGGTTACAGCGTTAAGACACGAGCAGTACTTC.

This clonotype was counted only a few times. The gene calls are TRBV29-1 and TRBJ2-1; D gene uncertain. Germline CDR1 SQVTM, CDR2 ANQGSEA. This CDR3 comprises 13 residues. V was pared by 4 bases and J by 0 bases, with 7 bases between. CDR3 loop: CSVVAASYNEQFF. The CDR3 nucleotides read TGCAGCGTTGTGGCAGCCTCCTACAATGAGCAGTTCTTC.

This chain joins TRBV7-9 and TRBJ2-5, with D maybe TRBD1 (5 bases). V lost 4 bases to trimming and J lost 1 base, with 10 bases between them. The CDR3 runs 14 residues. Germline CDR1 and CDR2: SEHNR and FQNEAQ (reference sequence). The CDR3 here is CASSSQEIQETQYF. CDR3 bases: TGTGCCAGCAGCTCACAGGAAATCCAAGAGACCCAGTACTTC.

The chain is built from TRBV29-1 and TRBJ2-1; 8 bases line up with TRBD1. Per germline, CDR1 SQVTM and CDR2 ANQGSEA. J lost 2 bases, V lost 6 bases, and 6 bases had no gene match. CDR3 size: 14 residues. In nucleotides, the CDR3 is TGCAGCGTGCGGACAGGGATGACCTACAATGAGCAGTTCTTC. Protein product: CSVRTGMTYNEQFF.

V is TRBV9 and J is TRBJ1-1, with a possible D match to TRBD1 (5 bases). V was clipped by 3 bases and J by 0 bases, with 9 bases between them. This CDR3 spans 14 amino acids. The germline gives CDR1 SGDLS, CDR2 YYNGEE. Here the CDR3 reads CASSATAVNTEAFF. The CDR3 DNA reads TGTGCCAGCAGCGCGACAGCGGTGAACACTGAAGCTTTCTTT.

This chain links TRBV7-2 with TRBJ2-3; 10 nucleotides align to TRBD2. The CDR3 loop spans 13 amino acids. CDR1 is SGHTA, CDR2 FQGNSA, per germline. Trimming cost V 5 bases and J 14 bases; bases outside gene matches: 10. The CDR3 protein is CASSQGSSGGRYF. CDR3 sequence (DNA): TGTGCCAGCAGCCAGGGAAGTAGCGGGGGGCGGTATTTT.